In this sample, the clone carrying this T cell receptor beta chain turned up many times. Antigen: not known. The data derive from a study of regulatory T cells in long-lasting Graves disease. Time point of the sample: newly diagnosed GD, antithyroid drugs for less than 3 months. Making the TCR library involved RNA that had been extracted from PBMCs. Patients came from an endocrinology department in Xi'an, China. The peripheral blood volume drawn was 8 to 9.5 milliliters, and it was collected into EDTA tubes. Combining iRepertoire HTBI primers with Arm-PCR of CDR3 regions, the authors built TCR beta libraries. In TCRdb, the multiplex PCR reads were re-called with MiXCR into one record per CDR3 protein. The sample lists roughly 420,000 distinct CDR3 sequences; 15% to 20% were seen once. Trimming removed 3 bases from V and 3 bases from J, with 17 bases in between. The CDR3 extends over 16 amino acids. General study points: Repertoires from persistent disease leaned toward TRBV28, TRBJ1-2 and TRBJ2-5.

These data also formed part of another study, on T cells in Graves' hyperthyroidism and ophthalmopathy.

The receptor was isolated from a woman between 25 and 40 years old with Graves disease. Source: peripheral blood mononuclear cells (PBMCs), taken at new diagnosis, from a patient treated with antithyroid drugs. The chain uses TRBV12-3 or TRBV12-4 and TRBJ1-2; D perhaps matches TRBD1 (6 bases). CDR3 coding DNA: TGTGCCAGCAGTTTTATTGTTCGGGACACCTACTATGGCTACACCTTC. It specifies CASSFIVRDTYYGYTF.